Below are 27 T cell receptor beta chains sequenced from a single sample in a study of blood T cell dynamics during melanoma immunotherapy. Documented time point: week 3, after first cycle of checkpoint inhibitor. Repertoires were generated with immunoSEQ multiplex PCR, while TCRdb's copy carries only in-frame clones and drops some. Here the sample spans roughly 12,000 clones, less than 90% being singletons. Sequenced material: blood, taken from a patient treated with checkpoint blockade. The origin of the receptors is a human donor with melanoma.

The CDR3 bases are TGTGCCAGCAGTGACTCGGGCAGATACACAGATACGCAGTATTTT. Amino acid sequence: CASSDSGRYTDTQYF. The chain combines TRBV6-4 with TRBJ2-3; D unclear. Germline V gene lookup returns CDR1 MRHNA and CDR2 SNTAGT. V was pared by 0 bases and J by 2 bases, with 9 bases between. The CDR3 length is 15 residues.

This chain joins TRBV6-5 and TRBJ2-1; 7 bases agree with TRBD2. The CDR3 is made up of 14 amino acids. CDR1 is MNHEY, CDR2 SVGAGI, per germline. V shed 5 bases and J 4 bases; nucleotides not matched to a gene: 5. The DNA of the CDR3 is TGTGCCAGCAGTACCCACGGGGGGTACAATGAGCAGTTCTTC. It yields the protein CASSTHGGYNEQFF.

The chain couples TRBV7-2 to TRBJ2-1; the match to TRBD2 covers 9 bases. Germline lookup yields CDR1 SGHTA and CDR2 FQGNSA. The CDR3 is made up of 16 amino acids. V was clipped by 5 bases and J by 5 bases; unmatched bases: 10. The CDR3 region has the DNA TGTGCCAGCAGCCTTTCAGGGGCTAGCGGGGACAATGAGCAGTTCTTC. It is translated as CASSLSGASGDNEQFF.

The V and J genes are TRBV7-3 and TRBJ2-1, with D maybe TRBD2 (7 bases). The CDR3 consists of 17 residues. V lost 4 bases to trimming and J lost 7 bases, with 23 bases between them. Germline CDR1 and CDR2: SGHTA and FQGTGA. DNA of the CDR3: TGTGCCAGCAGCTCCGCTCGCGGGGGCAGCTTGGGGAATGAGCAGTTCTTC. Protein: CASSSARGGSLGNEQFF. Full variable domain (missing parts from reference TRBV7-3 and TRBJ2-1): GAGVSQTPSNKVTEKGKYVELRCDPISGHTALYWYRQSLGQGPEFLIYFQGTGAADDSGLPNDRFFAVRPEGSVSTLKIQRTERGDSAVYLCASSSARGGSLGNEQFFGPGTRLTVL.

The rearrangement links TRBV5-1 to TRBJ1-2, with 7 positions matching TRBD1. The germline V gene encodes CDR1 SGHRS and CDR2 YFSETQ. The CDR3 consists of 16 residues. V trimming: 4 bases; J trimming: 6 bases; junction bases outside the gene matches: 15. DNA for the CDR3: TGCGCCAGCAGCCGCGCAAGGGACAGCGTCGTGGATGGCTACACCTTC. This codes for CASSRARDSVVDGYTF.

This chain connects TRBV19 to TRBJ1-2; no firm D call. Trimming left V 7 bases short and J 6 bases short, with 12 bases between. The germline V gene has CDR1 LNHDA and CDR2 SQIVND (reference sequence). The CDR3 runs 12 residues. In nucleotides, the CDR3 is TGTGCCAGTACCTATGGAGGGAATGGCTACACCTTC. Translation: CASTYGGNGYTF.

The CDR3, as DNA: TGTGCCAGCAGCTTAAAGGCGGGTCTAGCGGGGGGGTACTACGAGCAGTACTTC. Amino acids: CASSLKAGLAGGYYEQYF. V is TRBV5-5 and J is TRBJ2-7, with 12 nucleotides matching TRBD2. This CDR3 has 18 amino acids. Per the germline V gene, CDR1 is SGHKS and CDR2 is YYEKEE (reference sequence). With 2 bases clipped from V and 3 bases from J, the junction kept 12 bases outside the gene matches.

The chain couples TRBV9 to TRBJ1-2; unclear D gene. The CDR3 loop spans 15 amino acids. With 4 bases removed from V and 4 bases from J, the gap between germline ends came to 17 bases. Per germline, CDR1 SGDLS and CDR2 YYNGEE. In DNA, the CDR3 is TGTGCCAGCAGCTTAGCGACCACAGCCCTCTATGGCTACACCTTC. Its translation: CASSLATTALYGYTF.

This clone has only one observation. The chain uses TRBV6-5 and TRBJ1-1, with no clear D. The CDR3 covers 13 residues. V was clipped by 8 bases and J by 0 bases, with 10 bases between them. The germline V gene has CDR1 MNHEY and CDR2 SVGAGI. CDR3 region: CASGVGMNTEAFF. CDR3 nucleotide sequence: TGTGCCAGCGGGGTGGGGATGAACACTGAAGCTTTCTTT.

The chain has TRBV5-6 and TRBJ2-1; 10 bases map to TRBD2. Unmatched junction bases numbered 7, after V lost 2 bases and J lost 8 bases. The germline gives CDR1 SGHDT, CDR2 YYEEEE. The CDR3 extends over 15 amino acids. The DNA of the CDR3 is TGTGCCAGCAGCTTAAAGCGGGGGGGCCAGCATGAGCAGTTCTTC. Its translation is CASSLKRGGQHEQFF.

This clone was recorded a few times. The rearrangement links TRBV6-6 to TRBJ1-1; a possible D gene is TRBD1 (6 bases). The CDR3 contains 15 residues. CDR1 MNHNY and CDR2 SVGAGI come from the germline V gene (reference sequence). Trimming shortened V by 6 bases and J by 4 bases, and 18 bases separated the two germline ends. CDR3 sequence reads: CASRRSDSRGTEAFF. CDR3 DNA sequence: TGTGCCAGCAGACGTTCGGACAGCCGCGGCACTGAAGCTTTCTTT.

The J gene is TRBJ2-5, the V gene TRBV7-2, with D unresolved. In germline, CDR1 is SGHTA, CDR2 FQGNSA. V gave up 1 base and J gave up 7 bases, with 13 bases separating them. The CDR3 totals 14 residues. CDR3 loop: CASSLELSHGTQYF. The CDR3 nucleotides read TGTGCCAGCAGCTTAGAGCTCTCGCACGGGACCCAGTACTTC.

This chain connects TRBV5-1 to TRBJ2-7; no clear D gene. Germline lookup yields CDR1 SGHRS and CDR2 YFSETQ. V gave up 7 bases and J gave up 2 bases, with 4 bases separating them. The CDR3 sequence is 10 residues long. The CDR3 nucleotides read TGCGCCAGCGTGCCCTACGAGCAGTACTTC. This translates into CASVPYEQYF.

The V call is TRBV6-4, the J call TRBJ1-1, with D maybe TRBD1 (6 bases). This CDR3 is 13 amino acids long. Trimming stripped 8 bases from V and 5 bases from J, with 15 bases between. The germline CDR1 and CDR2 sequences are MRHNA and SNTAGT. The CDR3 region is CASRQAGETEAFF. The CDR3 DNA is TGTGCCAGCCGACAGGCCGGGGAGACTGAAGCTTTCTTT.

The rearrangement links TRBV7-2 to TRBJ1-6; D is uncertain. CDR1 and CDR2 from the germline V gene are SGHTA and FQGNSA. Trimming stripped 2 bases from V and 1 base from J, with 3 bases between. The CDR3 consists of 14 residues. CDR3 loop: CASSLSSYNSPLHF. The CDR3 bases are TGTGCCAGCAGCTTAAGTTCCTATAATTCACCCCTCCACTTT.

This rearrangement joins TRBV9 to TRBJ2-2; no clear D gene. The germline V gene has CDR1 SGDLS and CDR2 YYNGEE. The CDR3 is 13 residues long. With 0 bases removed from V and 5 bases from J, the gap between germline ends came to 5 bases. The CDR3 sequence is CASSVGPTGELFF. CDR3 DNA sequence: TGTGCCAGCAGCGTAGGTCCTACCGGGGAGCTGTTTTTT.

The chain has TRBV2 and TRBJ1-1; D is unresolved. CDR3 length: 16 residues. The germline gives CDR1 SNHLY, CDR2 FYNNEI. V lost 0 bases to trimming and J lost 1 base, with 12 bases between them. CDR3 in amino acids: CASSEAAGQWNTEAFF. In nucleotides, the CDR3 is TGTGCCAGCAGTGAAGCCGCGGGTCAATGGAACACTGAAGCTTTCTTT.

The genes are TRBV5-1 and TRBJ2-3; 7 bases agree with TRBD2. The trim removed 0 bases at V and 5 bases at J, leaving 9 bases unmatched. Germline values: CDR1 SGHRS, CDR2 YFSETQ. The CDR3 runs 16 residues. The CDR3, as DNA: TGCGCCAGCAGCTTGGAGGTGCGGGGGAGCGAAGATACGCAGTATTTT. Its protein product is CASSLEVRGSEDTQYF.

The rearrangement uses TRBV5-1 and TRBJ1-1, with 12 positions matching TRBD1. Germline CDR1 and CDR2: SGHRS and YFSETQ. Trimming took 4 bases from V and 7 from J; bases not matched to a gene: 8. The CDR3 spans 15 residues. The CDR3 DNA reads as TGCGCCAGCAGCCCCGGGACAGGGGGCTTCGGTGAAGCTTTCTTT. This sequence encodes CASSPGTGGFGEAFF.

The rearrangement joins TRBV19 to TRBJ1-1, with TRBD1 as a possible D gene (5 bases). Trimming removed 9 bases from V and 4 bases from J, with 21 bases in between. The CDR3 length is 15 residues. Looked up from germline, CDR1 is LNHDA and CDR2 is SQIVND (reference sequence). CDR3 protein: CASHRKGARGTEAFF. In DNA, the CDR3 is TGTGCCAGCCACAGGAAGGGAGCCCGGGGCACTGAAGCTTTCTTT.

For the CDR3, the DNA is TGTGCCAGCAGCGCCCGTGGTGGGAACTACAATGAGCAGTTCTTC. It encodes CASSARGGNYNEQFF. The rearrangement joins TRBV7-8 to TRBJ2-1; unclear D gene. Trimming removed 5 bases from V and 3 bases from J, with 14 bases in between. CDR1 is SGHVS, CDR2 FQNEAQ, per germline. The CDR3 contains 15 residues.

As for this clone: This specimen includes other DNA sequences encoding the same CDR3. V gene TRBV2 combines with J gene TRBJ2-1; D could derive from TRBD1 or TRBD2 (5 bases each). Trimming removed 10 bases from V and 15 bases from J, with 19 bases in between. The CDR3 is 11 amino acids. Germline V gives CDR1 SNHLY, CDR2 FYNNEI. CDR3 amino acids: CATGAGSAGFF. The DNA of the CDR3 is TGTGCCACCGGGGCAGGGTCTGCGGGGTTCTTC.

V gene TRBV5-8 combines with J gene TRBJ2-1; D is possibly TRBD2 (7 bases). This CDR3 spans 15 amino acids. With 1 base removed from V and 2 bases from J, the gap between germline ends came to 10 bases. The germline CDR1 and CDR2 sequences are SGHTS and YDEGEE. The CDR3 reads CASSLIGGPYNEQFF. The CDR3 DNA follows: TGTGCCAGCAGCTTGATCGGGGGGCCCTACAATGAGCAGTTCTTC.

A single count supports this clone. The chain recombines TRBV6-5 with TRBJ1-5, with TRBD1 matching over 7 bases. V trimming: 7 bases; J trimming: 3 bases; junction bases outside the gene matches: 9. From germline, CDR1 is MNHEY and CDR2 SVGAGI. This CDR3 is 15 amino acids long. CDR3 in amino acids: CASNHGDSINQPQHF. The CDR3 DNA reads TGTGCCAGCAACCACGGGGACAGCATCAATCAGCCCCAGCATTTT.

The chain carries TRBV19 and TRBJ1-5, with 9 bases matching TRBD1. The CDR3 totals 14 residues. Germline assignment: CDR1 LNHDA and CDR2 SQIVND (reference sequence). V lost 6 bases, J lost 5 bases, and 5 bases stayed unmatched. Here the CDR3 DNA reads TGTGCCAGTAGACAGGGGGCGGACCATCAGCCCCAGCATTTT. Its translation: CASRQGADHQPQHF.

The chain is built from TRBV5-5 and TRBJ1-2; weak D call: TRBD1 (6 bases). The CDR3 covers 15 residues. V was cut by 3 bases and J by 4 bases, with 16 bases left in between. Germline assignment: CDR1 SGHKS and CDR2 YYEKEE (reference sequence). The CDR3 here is CASSYETGNGYGYTF. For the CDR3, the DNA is TGTGCCAGCAGCTATGAAACAGGGAACGGCTATGGCTACACCTTC. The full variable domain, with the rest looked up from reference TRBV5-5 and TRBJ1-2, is DAGVTQSPTHLIKTRGQQVTLRCSPISGHKSVSWYQQVLGQGPQFIFQYYEKEERGRGNFPDRFSARQFPNYSSELNVNALLLGDSALYLCASSYETGNGYGYTFGSGTRLTVV.

The CDR3, as DNA: TGTGCCAGCAAGTTAGGGGGCATGAACACTGAAGCTTTCTTT. This sequence encodes CASKLGGMNTEAFF. The chain couples TRBV6-5 to TRBJ1-1; 7 positions agree with TRBD1. J gave up 0 bases and V 7 bases, and 5 bases lay outside the gene matches. This CDR3 region has 14 residues. CDR1 is MNHEY and CDR2 is SVGAGI in the germline V gene.